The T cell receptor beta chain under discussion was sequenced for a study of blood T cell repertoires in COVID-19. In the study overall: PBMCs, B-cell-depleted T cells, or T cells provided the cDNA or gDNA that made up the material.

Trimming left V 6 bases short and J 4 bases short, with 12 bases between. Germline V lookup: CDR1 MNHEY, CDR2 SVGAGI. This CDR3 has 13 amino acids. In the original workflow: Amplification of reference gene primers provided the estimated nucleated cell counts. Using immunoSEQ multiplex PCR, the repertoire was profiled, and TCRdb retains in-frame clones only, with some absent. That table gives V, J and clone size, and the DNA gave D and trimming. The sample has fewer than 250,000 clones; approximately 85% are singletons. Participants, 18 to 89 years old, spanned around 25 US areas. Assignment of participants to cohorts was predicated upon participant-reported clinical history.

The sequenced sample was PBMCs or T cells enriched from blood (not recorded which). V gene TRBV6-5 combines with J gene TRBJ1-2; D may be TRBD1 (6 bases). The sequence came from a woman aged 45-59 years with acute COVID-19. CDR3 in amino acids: CASRSGTPYGYTF. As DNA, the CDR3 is TGTGCCAGCAGGTCCGGGACACCCTATGGCTACACCTTC.